The TCR beta chain under discussion was sequenced for a study of blood T cell repertoires in COVID-19. Study as a whole: COVID-19 samples from acute and convalescent phases originated in the United States, Italy and Spain.

This clone has just one count. Original handling: Counts of nucleated cells, estimated from reference gene primer amplification, were obtained. Sequenced by immunoSEQ multiplex PCR; TCRdb stores in-frame clones only, minus some. V and J calls and clone size are as listed in that table; D and trimming were resolved from the DNA. The data contain around 320,000 clones, approximately 90% of them seen just once; the ten biggest clones take up about 2%. Germline loops: CDR1 MGHRA, CDR2 YSYEKL. Trimming left V 1 base short and J 1 base short, with 7 bases between. This CDR3 is 14 amino acids long. The sample consisted of peripheral blood. The receptor's source is a young man with active or convalescent COVID-19. The V and J genes are TRBV4-1 and TRBJ1-1; D remains ambiguous. CDR3 DNA sequence: TGCGCCAGCAGCCAAGCCCGGGGGAACACTGAAGCTTTCTTT. It encodes CASSQARGNTEAFF.